These T cell receptor beta chains were read from a single sample in a study of cytomegalovirus exposure and HLA in healthy donors. The protocol was immunoSEQ multiplex PCR, while the TCRdb copy is restricted to in-frame clones and leaves out a portion. The sample carries more than 150,000 clones, 84% recorded once. Sequencing input: PBMCs. These TCRs come from a young man in good health and CMV-seropositive. The CDR3 runs from the conserved cysteine through the conserved F or W. Fields, in order: D gene, clone size, V gene, J gene, CDR3 DNA, CDR3 protein. A D gene is named only where the DNA matches it firmly. Size is omitted from some rows. Given values are once, few, many or a class for expanded clones.

D gene: -
clone size: -
V gene: TRBV10-3
J gene: TRBJ2-7
CDR3 DNA: TGTGCCATCCGGACAGCGGAATACGAGCAGTACTTC
CDR3 protein: CAIRTAEYEQYF

D gene: -
clone size: -
V gene: TRBV27
J gene: TRBJ2-7
CDR3 DNA: TGTGCCAGCAGCAGATACAGGGTCAACGAGCAGTACTTC
CDR3 protein: CASSRYRVNEQYF

D gene: TRBD2
clone size: -
V gene: TRBV6-5
J gene: TRBJ2-7
CDR3 DNA: TGTGCCAGCAGTTACCTCACACCGGGAGGGCCACACGAGCAGTACTTC
CDR3 protein: CASSYLTPGGPHEQYF

D gene: TRBD2
clone size: once
V gene: TRBV13
J gene: TRBJ2-5
CDR3 DNA: TGTGCCAGCAGCTCAGGACTAGAGGACGGGACCCAGTACTTC
CDR3 protein: CASSSGLEDGTQYF

D gene: -
clone size: -
V gene: TRBV9
J gene: TRBJ2-7
CDR3 DNA: TGTGCCAGCAGCGTCTTCCGGGAGAGGGGCGAGCAGTACTTC
CDR3 protein: CASSVFRERGEQYF

D gene: -
clone size: -
V gene: TRBV29-1
J gene: TRBJ1-2
CDR3 DNA: TGCAGCGTTGAGGGCAGGGCTGACTATGGCTACACCTTC
CDR3 protein: CSVEGRADYGYTF

D gene: -
clone size: -
V gene: TRBV4-3
J gene: TRBJ1-4
CDR3 DNA: TGCGCCAGCAGCCTATCTAGGGGCATTAATGAAAAACTGTTTTTT
CDR3 protein: CASSLSRGINEKLFF

D gene: -
clone size: -
V gene: TRBV19
J gene: TRBJ2-7
CDR3 DNA: TGTGCCAGTAGTATTGGAGGGTACGACTACGAGCAGTACTTC
CDR3 protein: CASSIGGYDYEQYF

D gene: -
clone size: -
V gene: TRBV5-1
J gene: TRBJ2-3
CDR3 DNA: TGCGCCAGCAGCGTTGGACCGGGATCCCCAGATACGCAGTATTTT
CDR3 protein: CASSVGPGSPDTQYF

D gene: TRBD2
clone size: -
V gene: TRBV27
J gene: TRBJ2-1
CDR3 DNA: TGTGCCAGCAGTTTGAAGGGACTAGCGGTCTACAATGAGCAGTTCTTC
CDR3 protein: CASSLKGLAVYNEQFF

D gene: -
clone size: -
V gene: TRBV11-2
J gene: TRBJ2-1
CDR3 DNA: TGTGCCAGCACCCGCGGGGCGGAGCAGTTCTTC
CDR3 protein: CASTRGAEQFF

D gene: -
clone size: few
V gene: TRBV10-1
J gene: TRBJ2-7
CDR3 DNA: TGCGCCGTCACGGGACAATCCTACGAGCAGTACTTC
CDR3 protein: CAVTGQSYEQYF

D gene: -
clone size: -
V gene: TRBV12-5
J gene: TRBJ1-2
CDR3 DNA: TGTGCTAGTGGTTTGAACCCAGTATTTGGCTACACCTTC
CDR3 protein: CASGLNPVFGYTF

D gene: TRBD1
clone size: -
V gene: TRBV7-2
J gene: TRBJ1-5
CDR3 DNA: TGTGCCAGCAGCGAGGGGGCCGGCAATCAGCCCCAGCATTTT
CDR3 protein: CASSEGAGNQPQHF

D gene: -
clone size: -
V gene: TRBV28
J gene: TRBJ2-7
CDR3 DNA: TGTGCCAGCAGTTTCGGGTCCTACGAGCAGTACTTC
CDR3 protein: CASSFGSYEQYF

D gene: TRBD1
clone size: -
V gene: TRBV29-1
J gene: TRBJ2-2
CDR3 DNA: TGCAGCGTCGCCGGGACAGGGGGCACCGGGGAGCTGTTTTTT
CDR3 protein: CSVAGTGGTGELFF

D gene: -
clone size: few
V gene: TRBV30
J gene: TRBJ1-4
CDR3 DNA: TGTGCCTGGAGCCGGGGAGATGAAAAACTGTTTTTT
CDR3 protein: CAWSRGDEKLFF

D gene: -
clone size: -
V gene: TRBV30
J gene: TRBJ1-2
CDR3 DNA: TGTGCCTGGAGCCCGGGGATCGGGGACTCTAACTATGGCTACACCTTC
CDR3 protein: CAWSPGIGDSNYGYTF

D gene: -
clone size: -
V gene: TRBV19
J gene: TRBJ1-1
CDR3 DNA: TGTGCCAGTATCGACTCGAACACTGAAGCTTTCTTT
CDR3 protein: CASIDSNTEAFF

D gene: TRBD1
clone size: once
V gene: TRBV7-9
J gene: TRBJ2-7
CDR3 DNA: TGTGCCAGCAGCTCTTGGACAGGGTTATACGAGCAGTACTTC
CDR3 protein: CASSSWTGLYEQYF

D gene: -
clone size: -
V gene: TRBV6-1
J gene: TRBJ2-7
CDR3 DNA: TGTGCCAGCACGGGGACCTACGAGCAGTACTTC
CDR3 protein: CASTGTYEQYF

D gene: -
clone size: -
V gene: TRBV29-1
J gene: TRBJ1-5
CDR3 DNA: TGCAGCGTTTCTGGACAGACCTCCGGGCAGCCCCAGCATTTT
CDR3 protein: CSVSGQTSGQPQHF

D gene: -
clone size: many
V gene: TRBV2
J gene: TRBJ2-2
CDR3 DNA: TGTGCCAGCAGCCGAAACAGGGAGAACACCGGGGAGCTGTTTTTT
CDR3 protein: CASSRNRENTGELFF

D gene: TRBD2
clone size: once
V gene: TRBV4-2
J gene: TRBJ2-1
CDR3 DNA: TGTGCCAGCAGCCATGATGATCGGGGAGCGGGAGACTACAATGAGCAGTTCTTC
CDR3 protein: CASSHDDRGAGDYNEQFF

D gene: -
clone size: -
V gene: TRBV6-5
J gene: TRBJ2-1
CDR3 DNA: TGTGCCAGCAGTTATCGCCCAGCTAGGGGCAATGAGCAGTTCTTC
CDR3 protein: CASSYRPARGNEQFF

D gene: TRBD1
clone size: -
V gene: TRBV7-3
J gene: TRBJ2-7
CDR3 DNA: TGTGCCAGCAGCTTAAAGGGGGCCAGCTCCTACGAGCAGTACTTC
CDR3 protein: CASSLKGASSYEQYF

D gene: -
clone size: -
V gene: TRBV27
J gene: TRBJ2-3
CDR3 DNA: TGTGCCAGCAGTTTAACCCGGGATACGCAGTATTTT
CDR3 protein: CASSLTRDTQYF

D gene: TRBD2
clone size: -
V gene: TRBV13
J gene: TRBJ2-3
CDR3 DNA: TGTGCCAGCAGCTTAGCCCGAGGACTAGACGGGAGGCAGTATTTT
CDR3 protein: CASSLARGLDGRQYF

D gene: TRBD2
clone size: -
V gene: TRBV27
J gene: TRBJ2-4
CDR3 DNA: TGTGCCAGCAGTCGGACTAGCGGGAGGGCGGGGACCAAAAACATTCAGTACTTC
CDR3 protein: CASSRTSGRAGTKNIQYF

D gene: TRBD1
clone size: -
V gene: TRBV7-2
J gene: TRBJ1-5
CDR3 DNA: TGTGCCAGCAGCTTAGGTCCTACAGGGGGCGGGCAGCCCCAGCATTTT
CDR3 protein: CASSLGPTGGGQPQHF

D gene: TRBD2
clone size: -
V gene: TRBV4-1
J gene: TRBJ2-7
CDR3 DNA: TGCGCCAGCAGCCCAGGTAGTAGCGGGAGTTCCTACGAGCAGTACTTC
CDR3 protein: CASSPGSSGSSYEQYF

D gene: -
clone size: -
V gene: TRBV7-6
J gene: TRBJ2-7
CDR3 DNA: TGTGCCAGCAGCTTAGCACCCTTAGCCTACGAGCAGTACTTC
CDR3 protein: CASSLAPLAYEQYF

D gene: TRBD2
clone size: -
V gene: TRBV9
J gene: TRBJ2-7
CDR3 DNA: TGTGCCAGCAGCGTAGGGACTAGCGGACACTACGAGCAGTACTTC
CDR3 protein: CASSVGTSGHYEQYF

D gene: TRBD1
clone size: once
V gene: TRBV19
J gene: TRBJ2-7
CDR3 DNA: TGTGCCAGCCGAAGCGGGACAGGGTCCTACGAGCAGTACTTC
CDR3 protein: CASRSGTGSYEQYF

D gene: TRBD2
clone size: -
V gene: TRBV5-4
J gene: TRBJ2-7
CDR3 DNA: TGTGCCAGCAGCCCTAGTGTAGCGGGAGGGCCTGCTTACGAGCAGTACTTC
CDR3 protein: CASSPSVAGGPAYEQYF